This TCR beta chain was captured by sequencing in a study of T cells in Graves' hyperthyroidism and ophthalmopathy. Only a few counts were recorded for this clonotype. The antigen is not known. The CDR3 runs 16 residues. With 3 bases clipped from V and 7 bases from J, the junction kept 13 bases outside the gene matches. CDR1 and CDR2 (germline): SGDLS, YYNGEE. There were TCR beta CDR3 regions amplified from RNA transcripts. The TCR CDR3 was amplified in a first-round RT-PCR using the HTBI primer set. TCRdb re-analysed the multiplex PCR reads in MiXCR, keeping a single row per CDR3 protein. The sample comprises about 720,000 distinct CDR3 sequences, about 19% of which are singletons, and about a sixth rests with the top ten. Patients aged 18 to 65 had newly diagnosed hyperthyroidism lasting under 2 months. Study findings and constraints: Within blood appeared most thyroid clonotypes that had expanded above 0.001.

The chain carries TRBV9 and TRBJ1-2; TRBD1 matches at 9 bases. Material for sequencing was blood. The receptor comes from a woman aged 45 to 65 with Graves' hyperthyroidism that later progressed to Graves' ophthalmopathy. This CDR3 reads CASSADPGQGIGGYTF. The CDR3 DNA reads TGTGCCAGCAGCGCGGACCCGGGACAGGGAATTGGTGGCTACACCTTC.